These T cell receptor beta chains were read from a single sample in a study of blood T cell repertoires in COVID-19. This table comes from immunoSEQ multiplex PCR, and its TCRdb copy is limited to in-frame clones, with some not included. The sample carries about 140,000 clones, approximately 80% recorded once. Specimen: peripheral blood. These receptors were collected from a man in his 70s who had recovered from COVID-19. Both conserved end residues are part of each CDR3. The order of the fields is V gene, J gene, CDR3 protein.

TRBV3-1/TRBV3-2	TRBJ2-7	CASSPGAGASYEQYF
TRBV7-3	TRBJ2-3	CASSLRSRLGLTSGALGTDTQYF
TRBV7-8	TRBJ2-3	CASSFPGPGEDTQYF
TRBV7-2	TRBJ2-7	CASSWDNSYEQYF
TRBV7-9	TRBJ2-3	CASSLGLAGGITDTQYF
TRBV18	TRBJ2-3	CASGDRGLMDTQYF
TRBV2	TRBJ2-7	CASIPGLAGESSYEQYF
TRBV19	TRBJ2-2	CASSRTSGRVGTGELFF
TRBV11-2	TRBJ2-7	CASSLDAGLFYEQYF
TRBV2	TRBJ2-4	CASSEVQGGLAKNIQYF
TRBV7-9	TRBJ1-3	CASSSRGLEDTIYF
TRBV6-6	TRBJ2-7	CASSYPDRVGDEQYF
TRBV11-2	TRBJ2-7	CASSLRDGAYEQYF
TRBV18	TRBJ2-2	CASSPPTGGHTGELFF
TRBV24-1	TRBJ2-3	CATSDPRGAKGDTQYF
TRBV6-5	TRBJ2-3	CASDFRGPLDF
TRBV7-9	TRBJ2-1	CASSLQGLLKFF
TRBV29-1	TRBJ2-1	CSAMGSGTYNEQFF
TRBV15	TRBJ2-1	CATSRDPTSGSSYNEQFF
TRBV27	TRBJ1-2	CASSRRGGYGYTF
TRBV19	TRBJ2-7	CASAGTSGSYEQYF
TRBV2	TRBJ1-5	CASTPGLQSYQPQHF
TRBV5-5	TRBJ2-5	CASSLTSGRLETQYF
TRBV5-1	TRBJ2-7	CASDTTQGRGGWQYF
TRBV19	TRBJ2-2	CASQALAGELFF
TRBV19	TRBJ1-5	CASREQQWDQPQHF
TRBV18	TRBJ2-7	CASSPPIAGAGEQYF
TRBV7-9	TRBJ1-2	CASSPRRGYGYTF
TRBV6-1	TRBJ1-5	CASSEADRGVQPQHF
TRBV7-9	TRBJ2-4	CASSSGDSIQYF
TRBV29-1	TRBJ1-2	CSAEGSGGGYTF
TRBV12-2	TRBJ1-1	CASRFLLTGGNTEAFF
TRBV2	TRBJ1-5	CASSGRDRDNQPQHF
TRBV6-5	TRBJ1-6	CASSYEGQVNSPLHF
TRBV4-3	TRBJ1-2	CASSQDIQGALGYGYTF
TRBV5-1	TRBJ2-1	CASSLATGNEQFF
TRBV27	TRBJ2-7	CASSSTGPYEQYF
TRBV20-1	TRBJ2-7	CSASISGTYEQYF
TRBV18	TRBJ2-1	CASSPTRGGGDEQFF
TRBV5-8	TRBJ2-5	CASREIPPRETQYF
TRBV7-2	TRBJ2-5	CASSLFSRQETQYF
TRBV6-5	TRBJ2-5	CATRTSGIVGETQYF
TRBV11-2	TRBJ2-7	CASRNMALAGETLGEQYF
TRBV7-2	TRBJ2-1	CASSYGLAGAGQFF
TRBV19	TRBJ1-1	CASSIGSGYTEAFF
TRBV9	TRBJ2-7	CASSGSLATALPQQYF
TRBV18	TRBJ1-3	CASSPDRLPGNTIYF
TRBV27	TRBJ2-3	CASRLGPKADTQYF
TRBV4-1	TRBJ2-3	CASSQDRTSGSGADTQYF
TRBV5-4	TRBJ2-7	CASSFSGSTNNEQYF
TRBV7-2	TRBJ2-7	CASTYSSSYEQYF
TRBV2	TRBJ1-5	CASSTGGAYSNQPQHF
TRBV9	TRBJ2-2	CASSESMGGNTGELFF
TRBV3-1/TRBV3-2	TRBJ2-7	CASSHGAGLAGAYEQYF
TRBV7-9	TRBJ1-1	CASSNSREMNTEAFF
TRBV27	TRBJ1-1	CASSTRQRLNTEAFF